This T cell receptor beta chain is drawn from a study of T cell responses to AZD1222 COVID-19 vaccine (dated by TCRdb to about 2021). Background on the whole study: TCR sequencing covered some 250 trial participants: about 210 given two doses of AZD1222 and 26 given two doses of MenACWY control vaccine. Trial participants were enrolled by age into subgroups of 18-55, 56-69 and 70-plus years, and about 150, 27 and 61 TCR-sequenced participants, respectively, were included in these subgroups. General conclusions and limits of the study: In the small 56-69-year group, the increase in depth fell short of significance, most likely because of low power. Vaccine-associated CD4 TCRs spanned the whole spike protein, with dominant responses in regions 160-218 and 743-854. Reportedly, close to half of the unique spike-specific TCRs recognized epitopes lying outside the regions that are mutated in the B.1.351 and B.1.1.7 variants. Participants were mostly white British, with more females than males. The authors suggested clonal diversity may have been underestimated. Conclusions about previously exposed vaccinees are limited, since just five to seven AZD1222 recipients were seropositive for SARS-CoV-2 at baseline. No day 14 peak-response samples were available, so repertoires were characterized only after the peak T cell response. Spike-specific TCR breadth and depth rose significantly after two AZD1222 doses compared with day 0 and with MenACWY recipients.

The time point label here, explained by the study, means: about 28 days (+/-7) after the second vaccine dose. AZD1222 recipients given second doses at about 4 weeks or at about 12 weeks were pooled, since spike-specific TCR depth and breadth were not found to differ between the two schedules. Vaccinee samples were obtained from the UK trials COV001 and COV002, which included a single-blind randomized controlled phase 2/3 trial of AZD1222 (ChAdOx1 nCoV-19) in healthy adults. Trial participant PBMC samples were collected at day 0 and day 28 after the second dose for TCRbeta chain sequencing. The CDR3 regions of human TCRbeta chains were analyzed by immunosequencing. The original methods were these. TCRs in the repertoires were compared against a reference library of SARS-CoV-2-specific TCRs that had been generated with the MIRA antigen-specificity platform. Breadth meant the fraction of unique TCRs that were SARS-CoV-2-associated, whereas depth meant the fraction of total T cells that were SARS-CoV-2-associated. Each spike-specific TCR was assigned to its reactive spike region and to a CD4 or CD8 class using the MIRA data. Log10-transformed breadth and depth values were compared by one-way ANOVA with Sidak's multiple comparisons tests. The table comes from immuneACCESS by way of TCRdb, which keeps in-frame sequences with V and J called. Part of the clones is missing from these tables; in studies checked, under half for an unresolved V gene and the rest for unknown reasons. V, J and clone size derive from that table, while D and trimming were established from the DNA sequence. In all, the sample holds about 84,000 clones, and approximately 85% of those were seen once. The ten largest account for around an eighth of the sample.

V and J are truncated by 8 bases and 3 bases respectively, leaving an intervening sequence of 19 bases. The CDR3 runs 15 amino acids, cysteine and phenylalanine included. The only DNA kept is the CDR3, 45 bases in frame from the first base. For CDR1 and CDR2, the germline V gene lists MNHGY and SVAAGI. About this clone itself: Its specific antigen is unknown. No base-level quality is on record; no much larger clone is a single base apart.

The chain is encoded by TRBV6-9 joined to TRBJ1-2; the D gene is perhaps TRBD1, on 6 matching bases. The sample consisted of peripheral blood, taken 28 days after the second AZD1222 dose. This clonotype was sampled from an adult who received the AZD1222 COVID-19 vaccine. The nucleotide sequence is TGTGCCAGCGGGTCTTCCGGGACACAATACTATGGCTACACCTTC. Translated, this is CASGSSGTQYYGYTF.